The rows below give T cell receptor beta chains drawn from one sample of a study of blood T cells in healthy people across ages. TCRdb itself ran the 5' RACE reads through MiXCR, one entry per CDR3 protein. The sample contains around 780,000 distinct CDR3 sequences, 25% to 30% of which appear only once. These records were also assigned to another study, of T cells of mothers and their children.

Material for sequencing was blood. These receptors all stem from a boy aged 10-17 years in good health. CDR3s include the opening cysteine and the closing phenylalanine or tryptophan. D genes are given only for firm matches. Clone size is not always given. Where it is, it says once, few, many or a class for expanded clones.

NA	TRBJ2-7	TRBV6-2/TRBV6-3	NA	TGTGCCAGCAGGCCCCTCCAGGATCCTCGCTACGAGCAGTACTTC	CASRPLQDPRYEQYF
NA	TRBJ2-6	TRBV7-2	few	TGTGCCAGCACCGTGGACGGCTCTGGGGCCAACGTCCTGACTTTC	CASTVDGSGANVLTF
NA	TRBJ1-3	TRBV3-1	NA	TGTGCCAGCAGCCAAGTCTTGGACGTCTCTGGAAACACCATATATTTT	CASSQVLDVSGNTIYF
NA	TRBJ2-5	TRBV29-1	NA	TGCAGCGTGTTACAGGGAGGGGAGACCCAGTACTTC	CSVLQGGETQYF
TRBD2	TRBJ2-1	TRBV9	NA	TGTGCCAGCAGCCACCACGCCGGGACTAGCGGGGTTAGTGAGCAGTTCTTC	CASSHHAGTSGVSEQFF
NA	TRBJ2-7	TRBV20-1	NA	TGCAGTGCTAGAGATCTCGGGGCCTCCTCCTACGAGCAGTACTTC	CSARDLGASSYEQYF
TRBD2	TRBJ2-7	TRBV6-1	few	TGTGCCAGCAGTGGCTTAGCGGGGGTTGCCTACGAGCAGTACTTC	CASSGLAGVAYEQYF
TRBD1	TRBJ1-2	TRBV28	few	TGTGCCAGCAGTTTGGGACAGAGATATAACTATGGCTACACCTTC	CASSLGQRYNYGYTF
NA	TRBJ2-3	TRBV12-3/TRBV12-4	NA	TGTGCCAGCAGTTCCCCCGCTAATACGCAGTATTTT	CASSSPANTQYF
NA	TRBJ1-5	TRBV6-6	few	TGTGCCAGCAGTGCTTGGGAAGGTCAGCCCCAGCATTTT	CASSAWEGQPQHF
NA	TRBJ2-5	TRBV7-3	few	TGTGCCAGCAGCTCCCGAGGGTGGCAAGAGACCCAGTACTTC	CASSSRGWQETQYF
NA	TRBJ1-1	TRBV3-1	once	TGTGCCAGCAGCCAAGATGGAACCAGCAGAGCTTTCTTT	CASSQDGTSRAFF
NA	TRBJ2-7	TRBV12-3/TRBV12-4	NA	TGTGCCAGCAGCCTTGGGTCTACCGGGCTGACCGAGCAGTACTTC	CASSLGSTGLTEQYF
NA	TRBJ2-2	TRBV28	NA	TGTGCCAGCAGTTTACGGTCAGGGTTCCACACCGGGGAGCTGTTTTTT	CASSLRSGFHTGELFF
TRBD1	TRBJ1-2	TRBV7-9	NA	TGTGCCAGCAGCTCCTCTGGGACAGGGGGTGGTGGCTACACCTTC	CASSSSGTGGGGYTF
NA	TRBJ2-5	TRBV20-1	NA	TGCAGTGCAACCGGGACATGGGCTAAGGGGACCCAGTACTTC	CSATGTWAKGTQYF
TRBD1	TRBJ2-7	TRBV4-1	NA	TGCGCCAGCAGCCAAGTATATCGGGACAGCTCCTACGAGCAGTACTTC	CASSQVYRDSSYEQYF
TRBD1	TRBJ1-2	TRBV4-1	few	TGCGCCAGCAGCCAACCCGGACAGGGGAAGTACGGCTACACCTTC	CASSQPGQGKYGYTF
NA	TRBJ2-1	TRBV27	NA	TGTGCCAGCAGTCCGCGGACGTTTGGCAATGAGCAGTTCTTC	CASSPRTFGNEQFF
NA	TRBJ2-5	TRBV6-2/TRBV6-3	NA	TGTGCCATCAGAACTAGCAATGAGCAGTACTTC	CAIRTSNEQYF
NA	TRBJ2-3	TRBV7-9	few	TGTGCCAGCAGCTTAAGGCAGGGGCCAGATACGCAGTATTTT	CASSLRQGPDTQYF
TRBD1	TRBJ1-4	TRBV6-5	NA	TGTGCCAGCAGCCAGGGGGCCCTCAATGAAAAACTGTTTTTT	CASSQGALNEKLFF
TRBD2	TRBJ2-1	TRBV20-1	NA	TGCAGTGCTGCTGGGACTAGCGGGGGGGACAATGAGCAGTTCTTC	CSAAGTSGGDNEQFF
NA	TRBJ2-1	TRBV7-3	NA	TGTGCCAGCAGCATGCTTGGCGGGGGCGGATACAATGAGCAGTTCTTC	CASSMLGGGGYNEQFF
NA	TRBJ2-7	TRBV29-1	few	TGCAGCGTTGGACAGAGCTCCTACGAGCAGTACTTC	CSVGQSSYEQYF
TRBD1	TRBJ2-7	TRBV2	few	TGTGCCAGCAGTGGAGGGACAGGGGGTACCTACGAGCAGTACTTC	CASSGGTGGTYEQYF
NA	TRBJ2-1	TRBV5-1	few	TGCGCCAGCAGCTTCACAGGATACAATGAGCAGTTCTTC	CASSFTGYNEQFF
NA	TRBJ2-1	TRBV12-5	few	TGTGCTAGTGGTTTGCCCGAGCGAAAGGCCTACAATGAGCAGTTCTTC	CASGLPERKAYNEQFF
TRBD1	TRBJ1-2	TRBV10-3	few	TGTGCCATCAGTGAAACAACAGGGGTATCCAACTATGGCTACACCTTC	CAISETTGVSNYGYTF